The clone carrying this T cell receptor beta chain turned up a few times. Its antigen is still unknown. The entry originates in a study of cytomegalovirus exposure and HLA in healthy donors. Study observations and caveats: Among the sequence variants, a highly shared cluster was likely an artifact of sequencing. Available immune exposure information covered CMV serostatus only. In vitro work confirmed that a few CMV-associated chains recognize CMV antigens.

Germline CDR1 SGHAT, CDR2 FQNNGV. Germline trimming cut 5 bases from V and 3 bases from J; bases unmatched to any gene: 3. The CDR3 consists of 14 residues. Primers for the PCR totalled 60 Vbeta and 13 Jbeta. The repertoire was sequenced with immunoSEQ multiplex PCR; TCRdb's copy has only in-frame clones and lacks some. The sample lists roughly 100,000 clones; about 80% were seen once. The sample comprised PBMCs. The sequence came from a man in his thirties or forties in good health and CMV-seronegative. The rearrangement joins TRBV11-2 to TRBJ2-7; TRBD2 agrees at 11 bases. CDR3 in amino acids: CASSKTSGGYEQYF. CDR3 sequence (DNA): TGTGCCAGCAGCAAAACTAGCGGGGGCTACGAGCAGTACTTC.